The 30 T cell receptor beta chains below come from one sample, sequenced in a study of shared clonotypes between healthy human individuals. Data came from immunoSEQ multiplex PCR; TCRdb stores just in-frame clones and leaves some out. Of roughly 510,000 clones in the sample, 60% to 80% were seen once. Input material: PBMCs. The origin of the receptors is a woman in her forties in good health. Some clones in this sample may be carry-over from other donors' samples.

V usage is TRBV19 and J usage is TRBJ2-1; 8 bases line up with TRBD2. The CDR3 is 17 amino acids. V trimming: 6 bases; J trimming: 4 bases; junction bases outside the gene matches: 14. CDR1 and CDR2 from the germline V gene are LNHDA and SQIVND (reference sequence). CDR3 sequence reads: CASSPTLTSVGYNEQFF. The CDR3 region has the DNA TGTGCCAGTAGCCCAACATTGACTAGCGTGGGATACAATGAGCAGTTCTTC.

This sequence joins TRBV28 and TRBJ2-3, with a weak D call TRBD1 (6 bases). Trimming took 6 bases from V and 2 from J, leaving 15 bases between them. The germline CDR1 and CDR2 sequences are MDHEN and SYDVKM. The CDR3 runs 15 residues. The CDR3 DNA is TGTGCCAGCAGACCTTGGACAGTAAACACAGATACGCAGTATTTT. Translated: CASRPWTVNTDTQYF.

V and J are TRBV5-6 and TRBJ1-4; D is possibly TRBD1 (6 bases). CDR3 length: 14 residues. The V end lost 3 bases, the J end lost 5 bases, and 11 bases lay between the germline ends. Germline V lookup: CDR1 SGHDT, CDR2 YYEEEE. The CDR3 sequence: CASSSGHPNEKLFF. The CDR3 bases are TGTGCCAGCAGCTCGGGACACCCCAATGAAAAACTGTTTTTT.

The chain links TRBV7-3 to TRBJ2-2; 13 positions agree with TRBD2. CDR3 length: 16 amino acids. The trim removed 6 bases at V and 5 bases at J, leaving 6 bases unmatched. Germline CDR1 and CDR2: SGHTA and FQGTGA. The CDR3 coding sequence is TGTGCCAGCAGAGCCGGGACTAGCGGGAATACCGGGGAGCTGTTTTTT. Translated, it gives CASRAGTSGNTGELFF. The complete variable domain, with remaining parts taken from reference TRBV7-3 and TRBJ2-2, reads GAGVSQTPSNKVTEKGKYVELRCDPISGHTALYWYRQSLGQGPEFLIYFQGTGAADDSGLPNDRFFAVRPEGSVSTLKIQRTERGDSAVYLCASRAGTSGNTGELFFGEGSRLTVL.

This clone was found a few times. The rearrangement links TRBV21-1 to TRBJ1-1. TRBV21-1 is tagged as a pseudogene. This CDR3 comprises 19 residues. This CDR3 reads CASSKPWCSPKRGNTEAFF. CDR3 DNA: TGTGCCAGCAGCAAACCGTGGTGCTCCCCTAAGAGAGGGAACACTGAAGCTTTCTTT.

The chain couples TRBV7-2 to TRBJ2-7, with D possibly being TRBD1 or TRBD2 (5 bases each). The CDR3 spans 13 residues. V was trimmed by 5 bases and J by 12 bases, leaving 20 bases between them. CDR1 is SGHTA and CDR2 is FQGNSA in the germline V gene. This CDR3 reads CASSGYAGGTVYF. The CDR3 DNA sequence: TGTGCCAGCAGCGGATACGCTGGGGGTACGGTGTACTTC.

This chain connects TRBV7-9 to TRBJ2-1, with 8 bases that match TRBD2. This CDR3 contains 16 residues. V dropped 3 bases and J dropped 0; count of bases not matched to a gene: 4. Looked up from germline, CDR1 is SEHNR and CDR2 is FQNEAQ (reference sequence). CDR3 nucleotides: TGTGCCAGCAGCTTGTTAGCGGGAAACTCCTACAATGAGCAGTTCTTC. This sequence encodes CASSLLAGNSYNEQFF.

CDR3 DNA sequence: TGTGCCAGCAGTCCCCTCGACAGCCAATATAGCAATCAGCCCCAGCATTTT. Translating it yields CASSPLDSQYSNQPQHF. The chain is built from TRBV28 and TRBJ1-5; a weak D match, TRBD1 (5 bases). This CDR3 has 17 amino acids. The V end was cut by 5 bases, the J end by 0 bases, with 17 bases between. The germline gives CDR1 MDHEN, CDR2 SYDVKM.

This clone has a handful of counts. The J gene is TRBJ2-5, the V gene TRBV5-1; D uncertain. Germline assignment: CDR1 SGHRS and CDR2 YFSETQ. CDR3 length: 13 amino acids. V lost 0 bases, J lost 1 base, and 4 bases lay in between. The CDR3 sequence: CASSLDPQETQYF. CDR3 DNA: TGCGCCAGCAGCTTGGACCCCCAAGAGACCCAGTACTTC.

The CDR3, as DNA: TGTGCCAGCAGCCAGAACCACCAAGAGACCCAGTACTTC. Its translation is CASSQNHQETQYF. V is TRBV7-3 and J is TRBJ2-5; the D is unclear. The V end lost 5 bases, the J end lost 0 bases, and 7 bases lay between the germline ends. Germline V gene sequence: CDR1 SGHTA, CDR2 FQGTGA. This CDR3 is built from 13 residues.

The chain has TRBV10-3 and TRBJ2-5, with D perhaps being TRBD1 or TRBD2 (6 bases each). The CDR3 runs to 13 residues. V gave up 10 bases and J gave up 2 bases, with 14 bases separating them. In germline, CDR1 is ENHRY, CDR2 SYGVKD. The CDR3 DNA follows: TGTGCCACGGGGCGGGACAATCAAGAGACCCAGTACTTC. It translates to CATGRDNQETQYF.

This clone turned up a few times. This chain links TRBV29-1 with TRBJ1-4; 7 bases map to TRBD1. This CDR3 region has 14 residues. In germline, CDR1 is SQVTM, CDR2 ANQGSEA. The V segment lost 5 bases and the J segment 8 bases; nucleotides outside the gene matches: 11. CDR3 sequence reads: CSVTSGGSGEKLFF. The CDR3 coding sequence is TGCAGCGTTACCTCAGGGGGTTCGGGGGAAAAACTGTTTTTT.

This clone was found many times. The rearrangement uses TRBV19 and TRBJ2-1, with TRBD1 matching 7 bases. From germline, CDR1 is LNHDA and CDR2 SQIVND (reference sequence). The CDR3 totals 14 residues. With 6 bases clipped from V and 3 bases from J, the junction kept 5 bases outside the gene matches. The CDR3 bases are TGTGCCAGTAGACGGACAGGACTCTACAATGAGCAGTTCTTC. This codes for CASRRTGLYNEQFF.

This clone was seen just once. The chain couples TRBV30 to TRBJ1-5; 7 bases agree with TRBD1. The CDR3 runs to 15 residues. With V trimmed by 3 bases and J by 6 bases, 11 bases remained unmatched. Germline CDR1 is GTSNPN and CDR2 is SVGIG (reference sequence). CDR3 sequence reads: CAWSLGRGQGQPQHF. CDR3 nucleotide sequence: TGTGCCTGGAGCCTGGGGAGGGGGCAGGGTCAGCCCCAGCATTTT.

This chain joins TRBV5-1 and TRBJ2-2; the D is unclear. V was pared by 5 bases and J by 3 bases, with 11 bases between. This CDR3 is built from 14 residues. Germline V gene lookup returns CDR1 SGHRS and CDR2 YFSETQ. The CDR3 DNA reads TGCGCCAGCAGTCCGGGTACCCACACCGGGGAGCTGTTTTTT. Its translation: CASSPGTHTGELFF.

This clone was recorded a few times. The chain is built from TRBV7-3 and TRBJ2-2; 12 bases align to TRBD2. Germline CDR1 is SGHTA and CDR2 is FQGTGA. V lost 5 bases and J lost 0; bases outside the gene matches: 10. This CDR3 spans 19 amino acids. CDR3 protein: CASSPRASGRDSNTGELFF. The CDR3 DNA is TGTGCCAGCAGCCCAAGGGCTAGCGGGAGGGACTCGAACACCGGGGAGCTGTTTTTT. Combining the CDR3 with reference TRBV7-3 and TRBJ2-2 gives the whole variable domain GAGVSQTPSNKVTEKGKYVELRCDPISGHTALYWYRQSLGQGPEFLIYFQGTGAADDSGLPNDRFFAVRPEGSVSTLKIQRTERGDSAVYLCASSPRASGRDSNTGELFFGEGSRLTVL.

V gene TRBV2 combines with J gene TRBJ1-1, with 7 bases lining up with TRBD1. V lost 6 bases and J lost 6; bases outside the gene matches: 10. Looked up from germline, CDR1 is SNHLY and CDR2 is FYNNEI. This CDR3 has 14 residues. Written as DNA, the CDR3 is TGTGCCAGCAGAAGAGACAGGGAGCGCCCTGAAGCTTTCTTT. The encoded protein is CASRRDRERPEAFF.

This chain joins TRBV19 and TRBJ2-7; no clear D. Germline V gene data show CDR1 as LNHDA and CDR2 as SQIVND (reference sequence). The length of the CDR3 is 16 residues. Trimming removed 3 bases from V and 0 bases from J, with 15 bases in between. Here the CDR3 reads CASSINLGGSSYEQYF. The CDR3 DNA is TGTGCCAGTAGTATTAATTTGGGCGGAAGCTCCTACGAGCAGTACTTC. The full variable domain, with the rest looked up from reference TRBV19 and TRBJ2-7, is DGGITQSPKYLFRKEGQNVTLSCEQNLNHDAMYWYRQDPGQGLRLIYYSQIVNDFQKGDIAEGYSVSREKKESFPLTVTSAQKNPTAFYLCASSINLGGSSYEQYFGPGTRLTVT.

This clone was seen just once. Since a far larger clone is one base different, this is likely a read error. Other DNA sequences in this specimen translate into the identical CDR3. This sequence joins TRBV4-3 and TRBJ2-2; a weak D match, TRBD1 (6 bases). Per the germline V gene, CDR1 is LGHNA and CDR2 is YSLEER. This CDR3 spans 17 amino acids. Trimming removed 3 bases from V and 8 bases from J, with 22 bases in between. The CDR3 sequence is CASSQDSWAGVAGELFF. Here the CDR3 DNA reads TGCGCCAGCAGCCAGGATTCATGGGCAGGGGTCGCAGGGGAGCTGTTTTTT.

This clone was detected only a few times. This chain uses TRBV19 with TRBJ1-5; D unclear. CDR1 LNHDA and CDR2 SQIVND come from the germline V gene (reference sequence). V lost 5 bases and J lost 5, with 7 bases in between. This CDR3 is built from 12 residues. The CDR3 spells CASSYVYQPQHF. The CDR3 DNA follows: TGTGCCAGTAGTTATGTTTATCAGCCCCAGCATTTT.

The CDR3 sequence: CASSLPLQGMVNQPQHF. In DNA, the CDR3 is TGTGCCAGCAGCTTACCCCTACAGGGAATGGTGAATCAGCCCCAGCATTTT. The chain employs TRBV11-3 and TRBJ1-5, with TRBD1 as a possible D gene (6 bases). The germline V and J ends were trimmed by 2 bases and 4 bases, with 18 bases remaining between them. CDR1 and CDR2 from the germline V gene are SGHNT and YENEEA. There are 17 residues in the CDR3.

This sequence joins TRBV7-8 and TRBJ2-7, with 8 bases identical to TRBD2. Germline-derived CDR1 and CDR2 are SGHVS and FQNEAQ. V lost 3 bases, J lost 2 bases, and 9 bases stayed unmatched. The CDR3 has 16 amino acids. CDR3 sequence reads: CASSFGDGRAAYEQYF. CDR3 coding DNA: TGTGCCAGCAGCTTTGGGGACGGGAGGGCAGCCTACGAGCAGTACTTC.

The chain couples TRBV9 to TRBJ1-6, with a tentative D call TRBD1 (6 bases). Between the trimmed V and J ends, which lost 0 bases and 0 bases, there was a span of 13 bases. CDR1 is SGDLS and CDR2 is YYNGEE in the germline V gene. The CDR3 contains 18 residues. The CDR3 nucleotides are TGTGCCAGCAGCGTAGGGGACATAAAGAGCTCCTATAATTCACCCCTCCACTTT. Translation gives CASSVGDIKSSYNSPLHF. The full variable domain, its missing parts supplied by reference TRBV9 and TRBJ1-6, is DSGVTQTPKHLITATGQRVTLRCSPRSGDLSVYWYQQSLDQGLQFLIQYYNGEERAKGNILERFSAQQFPDLHSELNLSSLELGDSALYFCASSVGDIKSSYNSPLHFGNGTRLTVT.

The chain joins TRBV27 to TRBJ2-1; no reliable D call. Germline values: CDR1 MNHEY, CDR2 SMNVEV (reference sequence). V was shortened by 6 bases and J by 8 bases, with 8 bases between the two germline ends. The CDR3 is 11 amino acids. The CDR3 here is CASSDLYEQFF. CDR3 nucleotide sequence: TGTGCCAGCAGCGATTTGTATGAGCAGTTCTTC.

This chain uses TRBV9 with TRBJ2-1, with D tentatively TRBD2 (5 bases). CDR3 length: 15 residues. Germline V gene lookup returns CDR1 SGDLS and CDR2 YYNGEE. Trimming stripped 0 bases from V and 2 bases from J, with 9 bases between. DNA for the CDR3: TGTGCCAGCAGCGTAGCCCCTAGCACCTACAATGAGCAGTTCTTC. The encoded protein is CASSVAPSTYNEQFF.

The chain links TRBV6-1 to TRBJ2-5; D unresolved. The tail of the sequence fits TRBJ2-7 better, so the J call may be wrong. This CDR3 has 12 residues. Germline CDR1 is MNHNS and CDR2 is SASEGT. The CDR3 protein is CASSGTLPEQYF. CDR3 in DNA: TGTGCCAGCAGTGGGACCCTCCCCGAGCAGTACTTC.

The count of this clone is one. The V call is TRBV27, the J call TRBJ2-1, with TRBD2 matching over 12 bases. There are 18 residues in the CDR3. The trim removed 4 bases at V and 8 bases at J, leaving 15 bases unmatched. Germline values: CDR1 MNHEY, CDR2 SMNVEV (reference sequence). In DNA, the CDR3 is TGTGCCAGCAGTTCGGTAACCTACTCTAGCGGGAGGGTCGATGAGCAGTTCTTC. Its translation: CASSSVTYSSGRVDEQFF.

This clone was seen only a few times. Other DNA sequences in the sample encode the same CDR3. This rearrangement joins TRBV19 to TRBJ1-2, with a possible D match to TRBD1 (6 bases). The CDR3 runs 14 residues. Germline V gives CDR1 LNHDA, CDR2 SQIVND (reference sequence). Trimming shortened V by 1 base and J by 2 bases, and 8 bases separated the two germline ends. CDR3 DNA: TGTGCCAGTAGTATAGCAGGGGCCAACTATGGCTACACCTTC. It yields the protein CASSIAGANYGYTF.

V usage is TRBV7-6 and J usage is TRBJ2-1, with D possibly TRBD2 on 6 matching bases. The CDR3 consists of 14 residues. The germline CDR1 and CDR2 sequences are SGHVS and FNYEAQ. Trimming stripped 5 bases from V and 7 bases from J, with 15 bases between. CDR3 residues: CASSVTRFSNEQFF. CDR3 sequence (DNA): TGTGCCAGCAGCGTGACTAGGTTCTCGAATGAGCAGTTCTTC.

This sequence joins TRBV6-6 and TRBJ1-1; D unclear. Trimming cost V 0 bases and J 1 base, with 6 bases left between them. The germline V gene encodes CDR1 MNHNY and CDR2 SVGAGI (reference sequence). This CDR3 is built from 14 residues. The CDR3 nucleotides are TGTGCCAGCAGTTACTCCCCAGGGAACACTGAAGCTTTCTTT. This gives the protein CASSYSPGNTEAFF.